This TCR beta chain was sequenced during a study of T-cell reconstitution after alpha-beta-depleted transplantation in children (dated by TCRdb to 2016 to 2017). Broadly, across the study: Using TCR repertoire profiling, the study quantitatively followed how T-cell immune reconstitution unfolded in children after TCRalphabeta/CD19-depleted allogeneic hematopoietic cell transplantation. Overall results and qualifications from the work: The frequencies of hyperexpanded clones fell over the following months, and after one year, T-cell counts and TCRbeta diversity were mostly attributed to newly produced T cells. The high TCRbeta diversity at day 60 in some patients was ascribed to recipient T cells and intrathymic progenitors that had survived conditioning. The apparently early recovery of alphabetaT-cell counts about two months after transplant reportedly depended on only several hundred rapidly expanded clones that came from non-depleted graft cells.

For this clonotype: What antigen it recognizes has not been identified. It has no much larger one-base neighbor in the sample; base qualities were not kept.

Libraries came from PCR. Sequencing relied on an Illumina HiSeq 2500. Molecular barcoding was employed in the preparation of TCR libraries, with unique molecular identifiers being used to normalize TCRbeta repertoire quantification. TCRdb reanalyzed the raw reads on its own, using fastp at Q25 for trimming and MiXCR for clone calling, and kept in-frame beta chains. Each record represents a unique CDR3 protein, reported with the most common genes and DNA among its rows. For this sample there are some 550,000 distinct CDR3 sequences; 23% appear just once. 12% to 15% of the sample goes to the ten largest clones. The sample's treatment or condition, from its label and the paper: allogeneic hematopoietic cell transplantation with graft depleted of TCRalphabeta T cells and CD19 B cells. TCRalphabeta/CD19-depleted allogeneic hematopoietic cell grafts were given to the transplant recipients, all of whom were children.

Its CDR3 holds 13 amino acids, cysteine through phenylalanine. Of all the DNA, just the CDR3 is kept, 39 bases in frame from base 1. Via the germline V gene, CDR1 is MNHNS and CDR2 SASEGT. At the junction V is shortened by 2 bases and J by 0 bases, with 5 bases in between. The sequenced sample was PBMCs, mostly from graft donor cells, obtained 360 days after TCRalphabeta/CD19-depleted stem cell transplant. The TCR was taken from a boy in the first two years of life who had a stem cell transplant for acute myeloid leukemia, so the T cells may come from the graft donor. The chain joins TRBV6-1 to TRBJ2-7; the D gene cannot be resolved reliably. The nucleotides read TGTGCCAGCAGTGAACCCCTCTCCTACGAGCAGTACTTC. Translated, this is CASSEPLSYEQYF.